The 12 T cell receptor beta chains below were found in one sample sequenced in a study of identical twins. TCRdb recomputed calls from the 5' RACE reads with MiXCR, one row per CDR3 protein. This repertoire shows fewer than 650,000 distinct CDR3 sequences, 9.6% found once; its top ten account for around 3.1%. This sample also belongs to another study, concerning yellow fever vaccine responses in identical twins.

The sequenced material came from PBMCs. The origin of the receptors is a woman younger than 30 in good health.

The chain carries TRBV20-1 and TRBJ2-3; 13 nucleotides line up with TRBD2. The CDR3 runs 13 residues. Trimming cost V 8 bases and J 7 bases; bases outside gene matches: 6. CDR1 is DFQATT and CDR2 is SNEGSKA in the germline V gene (reference sequence). The CDR3 here is CSRTSGSKNTQYF. As DNA, the CDR3 is TGCAGTAGGACTAGCGGGAGTAAGAATACGCAGTATTTT.

The chain combines TRBV2 with TRBJ1-1; D gene ambiguous. Trimming removed 5 bases from V and 0 bases from J, with 13 bases in between. The length of the CDR3 is 15 residues. Germline V gives CDR1 SNHLY, CDR2 FYNNEI. CDR3 sequence: CASSLPTSMNTEAFF. The CDR3 DNA follows: TGTGCCAGCAGTCTACCGACAAGCATGAACACTGAAGCTTTCTTT.

This clonotype was picked up a small number of times. The gene calls are TRBV7-2 and TRBJ1-2, with D maybe TRBD1 (6 bases). CDR3 length: 13 amino acids. Germline V gene data show CDR1 as SGHTA and CDR2 as FQGNSA. Trimming took off 5 bases at V and 6 bases at J, with 13 bases between the two ends. Written as DNA, the CDR3 is TGTGCCAGCAGCCGACCAGGGGTCCATGGCTACACCTTC. The encoded protein is CASSRPGVHGYTF. Combining the CDR3 with reference TRBV7-2 and TRBJ1-2 gives the whole variable domain GAGVSQSPSNKVTEKGKDVELRCDPISGHTALYWYRQSLGQGLEFLIYFQGNSAPDKSGLPSDRFSAERTGGSVSTLTIQRTQQEDSAVYLCASSRPGVHGYTFGSGTRLTVV.

The chain is built from TRBV20-1 and TRBJ2-3; TRBD2 matches 7 bases. Germline CDR1 is DFQATT and CDR2 is SNEGSKA (reference sequence). The CDR3 is made up of 15 amino acids. V lost 3 bases, J lost 4 bases, and 10 bases stayed unmatched. CDR3 coding DNA: TGCAGTGCTAGTCTTGGCGGGAGCGGGTCAGATACGCAGTATTTT. Amino acids: CSASLGGSGSDTQYF.

This clonotype has just a few counts. The chain combines TRBV4-1 with TRBJ2-7, with TRBD2 identical over 7 bases. The CDR3 consists of 15 residues. V shed 4 bases, J shed 2 bases, and the junction held 8 bases outside the gene matches. Germline V gene data show CDR1 as MGHRA and CDR2 as YSYEKL. DNA of the CDR3: TGCGCCAGCAGCCGGGAGGGGACCGGAGCCTACGAGCAGTACTTC. It translates to CASSREGTGAYEQYF.

The chain has TRBV6-1 and TRBJ1-2; TRBD1 matches 9 bases. This CDR3 contains 14 residues. With V trimmed by 6 bases and J by 3 bases, 5 bases remained unmatched. Germline CDR1 reads MNHNS; CDR2 reads SASEGT. The CDR3 DNA reads as TGTGCCAGCAGACAACAGGGGGCCTACTATGGCTACACCTTC. Protein: CASRQQGAYYGYTF.

This clonotype was detected only a few times. J is TRBJ1-1 and V is TRBV6-1; D is perhaps TRBD1 (5 bases). This CDR3 is built from 14 residues. Trimming stripped 6 bases from V and 1 base from J, with 12 bases between. The germline gives CDR1 MNHNS, CDR2 SASEGT. The CDR3 sequence is CASRARGKNTEAFF. In DNA, the CDR3 is TGTGCCAGCAGGGCCCGGGGCAAGAACACTGAAGCTTTCTTT.

At least ten counts were recorded for this clonotype. The chain uses TRBV7-2 and TRBJ2-3; tentative D call: TRBD1 (6 bases). The ends were cut back, 5 bases at V and 2 bases at J, with 11 bases in the middle. The CDR3 runs 14 residues. From germline, CDR1 is SGHTA and CDR2 FQGNSA. CDR3 sequence reads: CASSPGHYTDTQYF. The CDR3 DNA reads TGTGCCAGCAGCCCGGGACATTACACAGATACGCAGTATTTT.

There are a few counts of this clonotype. The gene calls are TRBV3-1 and TRBJ1-1; the D gene is possibly TRBD1 (6 bases). The germline V gene has CDR1 LGHDT and CDR2 YNNKEL (reference sequence). Trimming removed 1 base at V and 7 bases at J, with 10 bases between. The CDR3 loop spans 13 amino acids. This CDR3 reads CASSQGRGNEAFF. The CDR3 nucleotides read TGTGCCAGCAGCCAAGGGAGGGGGAATGAAGCTTTCTTT.

This clonotype was picked up a small number of times. The rearrangement joins TRBV6-4 to TRBJ2-2; TRBD1 aligns across 7 bases. Germline V CDR1 and CDR2: MRHNA, SNTAGT. Trimming took 4 bases from V and 3 from J; bases not matched to a gene: 5. CDR3 size: 15 residues. CDR3: CASSGDREHTGELFF. The CDR3 nucleotides read TGTGCCAGCAGTGGGGACAGAGAACACACCGGGGAGCTGTTTTTT.

This clonotype was counted between two and nine times. The chain combines TRBV9 with TRBJ2-3, with 8 bases identical to TRBD2. Germline loops: CDR1 SGDLS, CDR2 YYNGEE. The CDR3 covers 16 residues. V gave up 3 bases and J gave up 2 bases; unmatched junction bases: 8. This CDR3 is CASSGGLAAVTDTQYF. CDR3 sequence (DNA): TGTGCCAGCAGCGGTGGACTAGCCGCTGTCACAGATACGCAGTATTTT.

V is TRBV12-3 or TRBV12-4 and J is TRBJ2-4, with 7 positions matching TRBD1. The CDR3 consists of 13 residues. The trim removed 6 bases at V and 4 bases at J, leaving 3 bases unmatched. The CDR3 sequence is CASSNRGKNIQYF. The CDR3, as DNA: TGTGCCAGCAGCAACAGGGGAAAAAACATTCAGTACTTC.